This T cell receptor beta chain was captured in a study of tumor-infiltrating lymphocytes in primary liver carcinoma. With about 470 ng total RNA as template and a constant-region primer, TCR beta cDNA was made. Slightly modified ARM-PCR, run as three nested multiplex PCR rounds, produced the TCR beta libraries. The study ran its first two PCR rounds for approximately 11 cycles each, using TRBV1-TRBV30 forward primers and a C-beta reverse primer. TCRdb redid the calling of the multiplex PCR reads with MiXCR, one entry per CDR3 protein. The table shows about 320,000 distinct CDR3 sequences, with approximately 54% occurring only once. Unsorted whole blood yielded blood RNA, and germline DNA was extracted as well. V lost 4 bases and J 1 base, leaving 19 bases between the germline ends. This CDR3 has 18 amino acids. CDR1 is MNHEY and CDR2 is SVGAGI in the germline V gene.

Sequencing was performed on peripheral blood. The chain uses TRBV6-5 and TRBJ2-2, with TRBD1 as a possible D gene (6 bases). This TCR came from a woman in her 30s with primary liver carcinoma and hepatitis B virus infection. Here the CDR3 DNA reads TGTGCCAGCAGTTTCAGAAAAGACGACAGGATGAACACCGGGGAGCTGTTTTTT. Residues: CASSFRKDDRMNTGELFF.